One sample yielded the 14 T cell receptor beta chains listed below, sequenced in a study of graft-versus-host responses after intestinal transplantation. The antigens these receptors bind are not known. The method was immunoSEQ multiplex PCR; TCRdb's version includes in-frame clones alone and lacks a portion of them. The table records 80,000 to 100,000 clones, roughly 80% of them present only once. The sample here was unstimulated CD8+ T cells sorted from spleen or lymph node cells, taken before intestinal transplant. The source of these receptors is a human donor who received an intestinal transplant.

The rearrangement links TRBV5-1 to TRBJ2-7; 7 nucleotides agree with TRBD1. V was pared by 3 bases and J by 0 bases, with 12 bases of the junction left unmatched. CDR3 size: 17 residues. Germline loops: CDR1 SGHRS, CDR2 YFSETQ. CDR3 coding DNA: TGCGCCAGCAGCTATGACCGGAGGACAGGAAGCTCCTACGAGCAGTACTTC. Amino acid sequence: CASSYDRRTGSSYEQYF. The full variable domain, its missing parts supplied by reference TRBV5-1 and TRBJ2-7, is KAGVTQTPRYLIKTRGQQVTLSCSPISGHRSVSWYQQTPGQGLQFLFEYFSETQRNKGNFPGRFSGRQFSNSRSEMNVSTLELGDSALYLCASSYDRRTGSSYEQYFGPGTRLTVT.

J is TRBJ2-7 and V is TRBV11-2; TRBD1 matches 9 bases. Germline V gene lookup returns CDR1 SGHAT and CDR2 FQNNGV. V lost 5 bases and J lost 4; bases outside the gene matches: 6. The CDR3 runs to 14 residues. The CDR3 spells CASSPDRGLYEQYF. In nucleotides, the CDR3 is TGTGCCAGCAGCCCGGACAGGGGTTTATACGAGCAGTACTTC.

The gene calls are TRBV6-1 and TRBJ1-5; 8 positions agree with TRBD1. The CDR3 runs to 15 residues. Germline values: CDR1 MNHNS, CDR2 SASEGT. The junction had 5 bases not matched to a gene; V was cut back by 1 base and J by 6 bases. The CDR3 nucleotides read TGTGCCAGCAGTGAAGAGTCGCAGGGGGCTCAGCCCCAGCATTTT. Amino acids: CASSEESQGAQPQHF.

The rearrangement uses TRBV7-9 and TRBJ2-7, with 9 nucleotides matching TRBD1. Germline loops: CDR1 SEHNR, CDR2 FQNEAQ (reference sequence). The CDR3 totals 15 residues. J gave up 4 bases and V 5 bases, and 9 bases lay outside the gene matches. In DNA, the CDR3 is TGTGCCAGCAGCACCTCGGGACAGGGACGATACGAGCAGTACTTC. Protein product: CASSTSGQGRYEQYF.

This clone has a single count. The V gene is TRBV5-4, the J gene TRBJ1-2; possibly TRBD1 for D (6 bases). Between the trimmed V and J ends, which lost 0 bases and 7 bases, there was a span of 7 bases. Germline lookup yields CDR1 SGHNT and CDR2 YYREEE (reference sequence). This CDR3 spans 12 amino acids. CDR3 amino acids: CASSLEGGGYTF. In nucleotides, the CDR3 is TGTGCCAGCAGCTTGGAAGGGGGTGGCTACACCTTC.

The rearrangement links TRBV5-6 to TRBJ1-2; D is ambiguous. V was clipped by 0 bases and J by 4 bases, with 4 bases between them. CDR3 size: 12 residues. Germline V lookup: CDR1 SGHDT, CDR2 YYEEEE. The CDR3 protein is CASSLGGYGYTF. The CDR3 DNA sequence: TGTGCCAGCAGCTTGGGGGGCTATGGCTACACCTTC.

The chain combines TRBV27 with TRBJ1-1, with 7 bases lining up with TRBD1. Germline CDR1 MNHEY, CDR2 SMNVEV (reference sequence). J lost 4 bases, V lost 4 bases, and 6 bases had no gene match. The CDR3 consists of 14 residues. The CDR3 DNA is TGTGCCAGCAGTTATGACAGGGAGGCCACTGAAGCTTTCTTT. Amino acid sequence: CASSYDREATEAFF.

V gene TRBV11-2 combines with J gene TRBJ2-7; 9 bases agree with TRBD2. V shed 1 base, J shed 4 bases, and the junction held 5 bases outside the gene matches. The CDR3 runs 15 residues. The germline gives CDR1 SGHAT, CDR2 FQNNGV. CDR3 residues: CASSLGASGAYEQYF. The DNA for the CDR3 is TGTGCCAGCAGCTTAGGGGCTAGCGGGGCGTACGAGCAGTACTTC.

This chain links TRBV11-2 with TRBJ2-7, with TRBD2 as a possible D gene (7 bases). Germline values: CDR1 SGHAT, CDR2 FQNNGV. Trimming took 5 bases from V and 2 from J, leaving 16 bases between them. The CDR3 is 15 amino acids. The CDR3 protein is CASSPRGGTPYEQYF. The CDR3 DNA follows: TGTGCCAGCAGCCCCCGCGGGGGCACCCCCTACGAGCAGTACTTC.

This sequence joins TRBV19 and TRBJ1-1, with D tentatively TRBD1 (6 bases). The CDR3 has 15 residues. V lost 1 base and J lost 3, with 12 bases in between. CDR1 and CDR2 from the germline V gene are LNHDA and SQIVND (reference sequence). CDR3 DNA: TGTGCCAGTAGTATAGGGGGGCAGGGGCACACTGAAGCTTTCTTT. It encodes CASSIGGQGHTEAFF.

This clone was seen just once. In DNA, the CDR3 is TGTGCCGTAAGGGACACACTGAACACTGAAGCTTTCTTT. Translating it yields CAVRDTLNTEAFF. The chain links TRBV6-1 to TRBJ1-1; D is possibly TRBD1 (6 bases). V gave up 11 bases and J gave up 0 bases, with 13 bases separating them. The germline CDR1 and CDR2 sequences are MNHNS and SASEGT. This CDR3 has 13 residues.

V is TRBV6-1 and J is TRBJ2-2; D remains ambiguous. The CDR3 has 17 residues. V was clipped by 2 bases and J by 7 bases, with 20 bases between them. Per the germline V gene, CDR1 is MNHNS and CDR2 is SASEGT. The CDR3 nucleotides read TGTGCCAGCAGTGAAACGGTTGGGTGGCAGCTTGGCGGGGAGCTGTTTTTT. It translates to CASSETVGWQLGGELFF.

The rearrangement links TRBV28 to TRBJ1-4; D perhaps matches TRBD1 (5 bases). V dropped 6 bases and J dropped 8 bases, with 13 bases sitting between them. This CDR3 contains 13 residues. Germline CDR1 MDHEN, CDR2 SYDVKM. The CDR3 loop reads CASRARVKEKLFF. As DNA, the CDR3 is TGTGCCAGCAGGGCCAGGGTGAAAGAAAAACTGTTTTTT. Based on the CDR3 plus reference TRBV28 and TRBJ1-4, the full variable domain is DVKVTQSSRYLVKRTGEKVFLECVQDMDHENMFWYRQDPGLGLRLIYFSYDVKMKEKGDIPEGYSVSREKKERFSLILESASTNQTSMYLCASRARVKEKLFFGSGTQLSVL.

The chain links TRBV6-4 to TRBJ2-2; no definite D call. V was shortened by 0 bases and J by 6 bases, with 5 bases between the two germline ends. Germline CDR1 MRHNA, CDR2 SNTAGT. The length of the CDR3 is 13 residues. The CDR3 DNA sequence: TGTGCCAGCAGTGACTCGACCCCCGGGGAGCTGTTTTTT. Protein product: CASSDSTPGELFF.